The following is a TCR beta chain sequence with its context. Its specificity is not known. The data were obtained in a study of cytomegalovirus exposure and HLA in healthy donors. PCR was performed using 60 Vbeta and 13 Jbeta primers. Repertoires were generated with immunoSEQ multiplex PCR, while TCRdb's copy carries only in-frame clones and drops some. The sample has under 200,000 clones, 60% to 85% seen once. V was clipped by 2 bases and J by 6 bases, with 16 bases between them. Germline V gene sequence: CDR1 SGHTA, CDR2 FQGNSA. This CDR3 spans 15 amino acids. Study-wide results and caveats: TCR beta chains associated with HLA were, in a later analysis, more clonally expanded than equally common others. Later on, a genetic analysis was performed. It linked a missense variant in DCLRE1C with V- and J-gene trimming of TCR beta. Cytomegalovirus status was reportedly diagnosed by the classifier with high sensitivity and specificity. Researchers counted around 150 TCR beta chains as cytomegalovirus-associated.

The sequenced sample consisted of PBMCs. This TCR was recovered from a man over 45 in good health and CMV-seropositive. The genes are TRBV7-2 and TRBJ1-2; TRBD1 might be the D (5 bases). Written as DNA, the CDR3 is TGTGCCAGCAGCTTATTTGGGGGGTCGTTCGATGGCTACACCTTC. The encoded protein is CASSLFGGSFDGYTF.